One and the same sample provided the 5 T cell receptor beta chains below, sequenced in a study of shared clonotypes between healthy human individuals. TCRdb keeps only in-frame clones here, not all; method: immunoSEQ multiplex PCR. This table has about 800,000 clones, about 96% appearing once. Naive CD8 cells lacked CD45RO, underwent positive selection for CCR7 and left out terminally differentiated effector memory CD45RA+ cells. Sequencing used naive CD8+ T cells sorted from blood. These TCRs come from a man under 40 in good health.

The chain recombines TRBV18 with TRBJ2-1, with 9 bases matching TRBD2. After removal of 3 bases from V and 0 bases from J, the junction contained 15 bases not matched to a gene. Germline V gene sequence: CDR1 KGHSH, CDR2 LQKENI. This CDR3 has 20 residues. CDR3 in amino acids: CASSPLRISGRTSSYNEQFF. CDR3 coding DNA: TGTGCCAGCTCACCCCTCCGGATTAGCGGGAGAACCTCCTCCTACAATGAGCAGTTCTTC.

The V gene is TRBV5-6, the J gene TRBJ2-2; 11 nucleotides agree with TRBD2. The germline V gene has CDR1 SGHDT and CDR2 YYEEEE. With V trimmed by 4 bases and J by 5 bases, 4 bases remained unmatched. The CDR3 spans 15 residues. CDR3 DNA: TGTGCCAGCAGCGCTAGCGGGAGGAGGACCGGGGAGCTGTTTTTT. As protein: CASSASGRRTGELFF.

The rearrangement joins TRBV28 to TRBJ2-1, with 8 bases that match TRBD1. V was clipped by 6 bases and J by 2 bases; unmatched bases: 15. The germline CDR1 and CDR2 sequences are MDHEN and SYDVKM. The CDR3 is 18 residues long. CDR3 coding DNA: TGTGCCAGCAGCTTGACAGGGGACGTCTCGGCGCCCTACAATGAGCAGTTCTTC. Protein product: CASSLTGDVSAPYNEQFF.

J is TRBJ2-1 and V is TRBV4-3, with D hard to call. This CDR3 is 13 amino acids long. Germline lookup yields CDR1 LGHNA and CDR2 YSLEER. V lost 1 base and J 6 bases, leaving 7 bases between the germline ends. In DNA, the CDR3 is TGCGCCAGCAGCCAAGGTGTATCCAATGAGCAGTTCTTC. It encodes CASSQGVSNEQFF.

The CDR3 DNA reads as TGTGCCACCAGCTATTCGCGAAGCACCACTGAAGCTTTCTTT. Translated: CATSYSRSTTEAFF. J is TRBJ1-1 and V is TRBV15; D remains unclear. V was pared by 5 bases and J by 4 bases, with 14 bases between. Germline values: CDR1 LNHNV, CDR2 YYDKDF (reference sequence). The CDR3 is 14 residues long.